Shown below are 28 T cell receptor beta chains from a single sample sequenced in a study of T cell changes during pregnancy in multiple sclerosis. TCRdb keeps only in-frame clones here, not all; method: immunoSEQ multiplex PCR. The table shows around 30,000 clones, with 80% to 90% occurring only once. This sample comprised CD8+ T cells from peripheral blood mononuclear cells, obtained before pregnancy. All receptors come from a female donor with multiple sclerosis, enrolled in a pregnancy study.

The rearrangement joins TRBV15 to TRBJ1-1; 7 nucleotides agree with TRBD1. The CDR3 has 15 residues. From germline, CDR1 is LNHNV and CDR2 YYDKDF (reference sequence). The trim removed 3 bases at V and 0 bases at J, leaving 4 bases unmatched. This CDR3 is CATSSYGTVNTEAFF. In nucleotides, the CDR3 is TGTGCCACCAGCAGCTACGGGACAGTGAACACTGAAGCTTTCTTT.

The chain employs TRBV7-3 and TRBJ2-2, with 7 positions matching TRBD2. J was trimmed by 5 bases and V by 9 bases; bases with no gene match: 3. The CDR3 consists of 12 residues. Looked up from germline, CDR1 is SGHTA and CDR2 is FQGTGA. The CDR3: CASMGGTGELFF. CDR3 sequence (DNA): TGTGCCAGTATGGGGGGGACCGGGGAGCTGTTTTTT. The full variable domain, with the rest looked up from reference TRBV7-3 and TRBJ2-2, is GAGVSQTPSNKVTEKGKYVELRCDPISGHTALYWYRQSLGQGPEFLIYFQGTGAADDSGLPNDRFFAVRPEGSVSTLKIQRTERGDSAVYLCASMGGTGELFFGEGSRLTVL.

The J gene is TRBJ2-7, the V gene TRBV4-3; 7 nucleotides align to TRBD1. The CDR3 totals 13 residues. The junction had 7 bases not matched to a gene; V was cut back by 6 bases and J by 5 bases. The V gene's germline CDR1 is LGHNA and CDR2 YSLEER. In nucleotides, the CDR3 is TGCGCCAGCAGTCGAGACAGGGCCCACGAGCAGTACTTC. This gives the protein CASSRDRAHEQYF.

The chain links TRBV14 to TRBJ2-1, with 7 bases that match TRBD2. Germline assignment: CDR1 SGHDN and CDR2 FVKESK. Trimming removed 5 bases from V and 10 bases from J; junction bases left unmatched: 11. The CDR3 is 14 residues long. CDR3 in DNA: TGTGCCAGCAGCAGGACGGGGAGGGGTGAGGAGCAGTTCTTC. It yields the protein CASSRTGRGEEQFF.

The gene calls are TRBV28 and TRBJ2-6; D gene unclear. The ends were cut back, 10 bases at V and 0 bases at J, with 16 bases in the middle. This CDR3 comprises 16 residues. Per germline, CDR1 MDHEN and CDR2 SYDVKM. Here the CDR3 reads CATGKNSYSGANVLTF. The CDR3 bases are TGTGCCACCGGAAAGAACAGTTACTCTGGGGCCAACGTCCTGACTTTC.

The chain has TRBV30 and TRBJ1-2, with 8 bases fitting TRBD1. The CDR3 loop spans 12 amino acids. Trimming cost V 8 bases and J 7 bases; bases outside gene matches: 9. Germline assignment: CDR1 GTSNPN and CDR2 SVGIG (reference sequence). The CDR3 loop reads CALQGAGSGYTF. The CDR3 nucleotides read TGTGCCCTTCAGGGGGCAGGTAGTGGCTACACCTTC.

The V gene is TRBV18, the J gene TRBJ2-1, with D possibly being TRBD1 (6 bases). V was trimmed by 0 bases and J by 9 bases, leaving 18 bases between them. CDR3 length: 16 amino acids. Germline V gives CDR1 KGHSH, CDR2 LQKENI. The CDR3 region has the DNA TGTGCCAGCTCACCACCGAAGGGGGTATCGAGGATTGAGCAGTTCTTC. It yields the protein CASSPPKGVSRIEQFF.

The J gene is TRBJ2-7, the V gene TRBV18; D is unclear. The CDR3 length is 15 residues. The V end lost 2 bases, the J end lost 0 bases, and 11 bases lay between the germline ends. CDR1 is KGHSH and CDR2 is LQKENI in the germline V gene. As DNA, the CDR3 is TGTGCCAGCTCACCAGTCACCCAGTTCTCCTACGAGCAGTACTTC. It yields the protein CASSPVTQFSYEQYF.

J is TRBJ1-1 and V is TRBV30; no firm D call. The V end lost 2 bases, the J end lost 4 bases, and 5 bases lay between the germline ends. There are 11 residues in the CDR3. Germline-derived CDR1 and CDR2 are GTSNPN and SVGIG (reference sequence). CDR3 in amino acids: CAWSFGTEAFF. The CDR3 DNA reads TGTGCCTGGAGTTTCGGCACTGAAGCTTTCTTT. The full variable domain, rest sourced from reference TRBV30 and TRBJ1-1, is SQTIHQWPATLVQPVGSPLSLECTVEGTSNPNLYWYRQAAGRGLQLLFYSVGIGQISSEVPQNLSASRPQDRQFILSSKKLLLSDSGFYLCAWSFGTEAFFGQGTRLTVV.

CDR3 amino acids: CAISETVAGGIYQETQYF. The CDR3 DNA follows: TGTGCCATCAGTGAGACCGTAGCGGGGGGCATTTACCAAGAGACCCAGTACTTC. The chain couples TRBV10-3 to TRBJ2-5; 10 bases agree with TRBD2. V gave up 2 bases and J gave up 0 bases; unmatched junction bases: 9. The CDR3 runs 18 residues. CDR1 is ENHRY and CDR2 is SYGVKD in the germline V gene.

V usage is TRBV11-1 and J usage is TRBJ2-7; 8 positions match TRBD2. With V trimmed by 5 bases and J by 1 base, 7 bases remained unmatched. CDR3 length equals 15 residues. The germline V gene has CDR1 SGHAT and CDR2 FQDESV (reference sequence). The CDR3 nucleotides read TGTGCCAGCAGCGTCGACGGGGGGGCTTCCTACGAGCAGTACTTC. Translating gives CASSVDGGASYEQYF. Based on the CDR3 plus reference TRBV11-1 and TRBJ2-7, the full variable domain is EAEVAQSPRYKITEKSQAVAFWCDPISGHATLYWYRQILGQGPELLVQFQDESVVDDSQLPKDRFSAERLKGVDSTLKIQPAELGDSAMYLCASSVDGGASYEQYFGPGTRLTVT.

This chain links TRBV14 with TRBJ2-7, with 7 bases matching TRBD2. V lost 4 bases to trimming and J lost 2 bases; unmatched junction nucleotides: 5. CDR1 SGHDN and CDR2 FVKESK come from the germline V gene. The CDR3 is 14 amino acids. DNA of the CDR3: TGTGCCAGCAGCCGACCCGGGAGGACCTACGAGCAGTACTTC. This sequence encodes CASSRPGRTYEQYF.

The DNA for the CDR3 is TGTGCCAGCAGCTTAGCCGCGGCTAGCGGGAGTTCGTCAGATACGCAGTATTTT. Its translation: CASSLAAASGSSSDTQYF. The chain joins TRBV13 to TRBJ2-3; TRBD2 aligns across 10 bases. The CDR3 runs to 18 residues. CDR1 and CDR2 (germline): PRHDT, FYEKMQ (reference sequence). Trimming took 1 base from V and 4 from J; bases not matched to a gene: 11.

As for this clone: At one boundary the junction diverges from the germline segment, which might be a read error. J is TRBJ2-1 and V is TRBV7-7; TRBD1 aligns across 10 bases. CDR1 SSHAT and CDR2 FNYEAQ come from the germline V gene (reference sequence). The CDR3 contains 15 residues. The CDR3 nucleotides are TGTGCTAGCAGCATGGACAGGGGGTCCTACAATGAGCAGTTCTTC. Residues: CASSMDRGSYNEQFF.

The J gene is TRBJ1-1, the V gene TRBV13; D perhaps matches TRBD1 (5 bases). The V end lost 2 bases, the J end lost 1 base, and 11 bases lay between the germline ends. Germline V gives CDR1 PRHDT, CDR2 FYEKMQ (reference sequence). The CDR3 is 15 amino acids. The CDR3 DNA follows: TGTGCCAGCAGCTTATATTTAGGGGCGAACACTGAAGCTTTCTTT. Its translation: CASSLYLGANTEAFF.

The CDR3 is CASSRTITGELFF. The CDR3 DNA is TGTGCCAGCAGTAGGACTATCACTGGGGAGCTGTTTTTT. The V and J genes are TRBV27 and TRBJ2-2, with D possibly being TRBD2 (6 bases). Germline CDR1 MNHEY, CDR2 SMNVEV (reference sequence). V lost 5 bases and J 8 bases, leaving 12 bases between the germline ends. The CDR3 is made up of 13 amino acids.

This rearrangement joins TRBV16 to TRBJ2-1; D might be TRBD2 (7 bases). V was pared by 0 bases and J by 7 bases, with 10 bases between. The CDR3 loop spans 14 amino acids. Germline CDR1 KGHSY, CDR2 FQNENV. The CDR3 sequence: CASSQSRGGNEQFF. The CDR3 DNA is TGTGCCAGCAGCCAATCGAGGGGGGGGAATGAGCAGTTCTTC.

The V gene is TRBV4-3, the J gene TRBJ1-3, with 7 bases aligning to TRBD1. The CDR3 has 16 residues. The V segment lost 0 bases and the J segment 4 bases; nucleotides outside the gene matches: 6. Germline CDR1 is LGHNA and CDR2 is YSLEER. CDR3 sequence reads: CASSQDRTGPGNTIYF. The DNA of the CDR3 is TGCGCCAGCAGCCAAGATCGGACAGGACCAGGAAACACCATATATTTT.

J is TRBJ1-4 and V is TRBV5-1, with 7 positions matching TRBD1. Germline loops: CDR1 SGHRS, CDR2 YFSETQ. The V and J ends lost 4 bases and 8 bases, in that order; junction bases with no gene match: 14. The CDR3 has 16 amino acids. The CDR3 reads CASSTGDRAEGEKLFF. CDR3 DNA: TGCGCCAGCAGCACGGGAGACAGGGCGGAAGGCGAAAAACTGTTTTTT.

V and J are TRBV27 and TRBJ1-1; D perhaps matches TRBD1 (5 bases). The germline V gene encodes CDR1 MNHEY and CDR2 SMNVEV (reference sequence). V lost 0 bases, J lost 8 bases, and 10 bases lay in between. This CDR3 is 13 amino acids long. The CDR3 sequence: CASSLSGHLEAFF. CDR3 DNA: TGTGCCAGCAGTTTATCAGGACACTTAGAAGCTTTCTTT.

The rearrangement links TRBV4-3 to TRBJ1-1; D is unclear. Germline loops: CDR1 LGHNA, CDR2 YSLEER. Between the trimmed V and J ends, which lost 1 base and 3 bases, there was a span of 12 bases. The CDR3 sequence is 15 residues long. CDR3 sequence reads: CASSQVNRGYTEAFF. CDR3 in DNA: TGCGCCAGCAGCCAAGTAAACAGAGGGTACACTGAAGCTTTCTTT.

This chain connects TRBV9 to TRBJ2-7; the D gene is possibly TRBD1 (5 bases). The CDR3 length is 16 residues. Germline V gene lookup returns CDR1 SGDLS and CDR2 YYNGEE. With 0 bases removed from V and 2 bases from J, the gap between germline ends came to 15 bases. The CDR3 DNA follows: TGTGCCAGCAGCGTAGGGGCGCAGGGTAATACCTACGAGCAGTACTTC. Amino acids: CASSVGAQGNTYEQYF.

CDR3 nucleotide sequence: TGCGCCAGCAGCCACGGACAGAGCTCACCCCTCCACTTT. Its protein product is CASSHGQSSPLHF. V usage is TRBV4-1 and J usage is TRBJ1-6, with D possibly being TRBD1 (6 bases). V lost 3 bases, J lost 10 bases, and 10 bases lay in between. The germline V gene encodes CDR1 MGHRA and CDR2 YSYEKL. The CDR3 runs to 13 residues.

The rearrangement links TRBV4-3 to TRBJ1-2; maybe TRBD1 (5 bases). V was clipped by 0 bases and J by 3 bases, with 17 bases between them. The CDR3 totals 17 residues. Germline V gene sequence: CDR1 LGHNA, CDR2 YSLEER. Written as DNA, the CDR3 is TGCGCCAGCAGCCAAGACATGGGGGGGGGATATGACTATGGCTACACCTTC. It specifies CASSQDMGGGYDYGYTF.

In this sample, this clone turned up once. This rearrangement joins TRBV7-8 to TRBJ2-3; the D is unclear. V dropped 9 bases and J dropped 0 bases, with 10 bases sitting between them. The germline V gene has CDR1 SGHVS and CDR2 FQNEAQ. The CDR3 length is 13 residues. CDR3 DNA: TGTGCCAGTTCAATGGCCAGCACAGATACGCAGTATTTT. Translated: CASSMASTDTQYF.

The genes are TRBV7-6 and TRBJ2-7; perhaps TRBD2 as D (6 bases). Germline CDR1 is SGHVS and CDR2 is FNYEAQ. The CDR3 runs 15 residues. Trimming pared 2 bases from V and 7 bases from J, leaving 18 bases between. The CDR3 protein is CASSLSPAGGDEQYF. In DNA form, the CDR3 reads TGTGCCAGCAGCTTATCCCCGGCGGGCGGGGATGAGCAGTACTTC.

This clone has just one count. The gene calls are TRBV19 and TRBJ2-5; 8 bases line up with TRBD2. CDR1 is LNHDA, CDR2 SQIVND, per germline (reference sequence). The CDR3 length is 16 residues. J gave up 5 bases and V 3 bases, and 11 bases lay outside the gene matches. The CDR3 DNA reads TGTGCCAGTAGTATTGGGACTAGGGGAAAGGGGGAGACCCAGTACTTC. Translating gives CASSIGTRGKGETQYF.

This chain uses TRBV4-3 with TRBJ2-7, with 8 bases that match TRBD2. V was clipped by 0 bases and J by 0 bases; unmatched bases: 7. This CDR3 has 17 amino acids. Germline assignment: CDR1 LGHNA and CDR2 YSLEER. CDR3 sequence reads: CASSQDPPGGPSYEQYF. The CDR3 nucleotides read TGCGCCAGCAGCCAAGATCCCCCGGGGGGGCCCTCCTACGAGCAGTACTTC.